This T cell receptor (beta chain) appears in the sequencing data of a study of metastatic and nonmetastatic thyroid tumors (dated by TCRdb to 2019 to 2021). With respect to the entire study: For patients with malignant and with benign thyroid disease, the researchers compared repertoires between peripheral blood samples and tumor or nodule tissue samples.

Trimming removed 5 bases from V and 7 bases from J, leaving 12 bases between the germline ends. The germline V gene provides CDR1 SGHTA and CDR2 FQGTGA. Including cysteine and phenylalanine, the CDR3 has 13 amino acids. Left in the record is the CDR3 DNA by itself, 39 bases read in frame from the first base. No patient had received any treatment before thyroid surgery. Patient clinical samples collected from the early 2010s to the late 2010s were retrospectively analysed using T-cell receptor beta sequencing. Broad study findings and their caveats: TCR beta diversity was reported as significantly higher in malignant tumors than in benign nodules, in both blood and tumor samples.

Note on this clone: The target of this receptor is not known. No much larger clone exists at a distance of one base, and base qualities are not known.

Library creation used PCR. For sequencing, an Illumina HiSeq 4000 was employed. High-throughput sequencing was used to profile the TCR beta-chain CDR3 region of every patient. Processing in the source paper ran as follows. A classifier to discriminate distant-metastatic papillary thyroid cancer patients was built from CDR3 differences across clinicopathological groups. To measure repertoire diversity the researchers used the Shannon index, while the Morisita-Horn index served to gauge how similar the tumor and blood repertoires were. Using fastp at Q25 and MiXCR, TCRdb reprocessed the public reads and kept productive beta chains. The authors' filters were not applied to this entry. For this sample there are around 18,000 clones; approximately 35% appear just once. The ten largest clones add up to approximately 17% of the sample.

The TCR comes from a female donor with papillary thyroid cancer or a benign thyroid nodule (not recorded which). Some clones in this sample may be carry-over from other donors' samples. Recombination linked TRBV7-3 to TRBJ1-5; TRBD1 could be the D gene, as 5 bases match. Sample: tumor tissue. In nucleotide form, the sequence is TGTGCCAGCAGCCCCGGGCAGGGCCAGCCCCAGCATTTT. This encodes CASSPGQGQPQHF.